Described below is a single T cell receptor beta chain sequence and its context. The antigen is unknown. This CDR3 is 12 amino acids long. V was pared by 1 base and J by 5 bases, with 3 bases between. Germline V CDR1 and CDR2: SGHAT, FQDESV (reference sequence). These data originate in a study of T cell responses to AZD1222 COVID-19 vaccine. The assay was immunoSEQ multiplex PCR, and TCRdb's table has in-frame clones only and misses some. This sample yields approximately 110,000 clones, of which about 90% are seen a single time; under 2.5% belongs to the top ten. Study outcomes and limitations: Spike-spanning, vaccine-associated CD4 TCRs were dominant at 160-218 and 743-854. Clonal diversity may have been underestimated, and the donors were mostly white British, with more females than males. Only 5 to 7 AZD1222 recipients were seropositive at baseline.

The source of this sequence is an adult who received the AZD1222 COVID-19 vaccine. The specimen was peripheral blood, collected 28 days after the second AZD1222 dose. The chain couples TRBV11-1 to TRBJ2-1; D ambiguous. The CDR3 loop reads CASSLENNEQFF. CDR3 nucleotide sequence: TGTGCCAGCAGCTTAGAGAACAATGAGCAGTTCTTC.